Described below is a single T cell receptor beta chain sequence and its context. This entry is derived from a study of lymphopenia after photon versus proton radiotherapy. TCRdb keeps only in-frame clones here, not all; method: immunoSEQ multiplex PCR. The repertoire has tens of thousands of clones, 70% to 85% of them found once; the top ten carry roughly 20%. Germline V gene sequence: CDR1 MRHNA, CDR2 SNTAGT. The junction had 9 bases not matched to a gene; V was cut back by 0 bases and J by 2 bases. The CDR3 consists of 19 residues. The starting material was peripheral blood, obtained from a patient treated with proton-based radiotherapy. This receptor was taken from a woman in her 70s with pancreatic cancer. V gene TRBV6-4 combines with J gene TRBJ2-1, with TRBD2 matching 11 bases. In nucleotides, the CDR3 is TGTGCCAGCAGTGACTCGCTAGCGGGAGGCCCGTCAACCTACAATGAGCAGTTCTTC. It translates to CASSDSLAGGPSTYNEQFF.